These 32 T cell receptor beta chains were all obtained from the same sample, sequenced in a study of OX40 agonist ivuxolimab in advanced cancers. TCRdb's copy holds only in-frame clones and misses some; the assay was immunoSEQ multiplex PCR. In the table there are 90,000 to 100,000 clones, roughly nine tenths of which are singletons. The sample in question was CD4+ or CD8+ T cells sorted from blood, obtained in a trial of the OX40 agonist ivuxolimab. The receptor source for this set is an adult with an advanced solid tumor such as melanoma, head and neck, liver or kidney cancer.

The chain links TRBV7-2 to TRBJ2-3; the D gene is possibly TRBD1 (5 bases). With 4 bases removed from V and 2 bases from J, the gap between germline ends came to 10 bases. The CDR3 consists of 14 residues. From germline, CDR1 is SGHTA and CDR2 FQGNSA. CDR3 sequence (DNA): TGTGCCAGCAGCTCCCAGGGTCTCACAGATACGCAGTATTTT. This translates into CASSSQGLTDTQYF.

The chain couples TRBV6-4 to TRBJ2-2, with 12 bases lining up with TRBD2. Trimming cost V 6 bases and J 4 bases; bases outside gene matches: 6. Germline values: CDR1 MRHNA, CDR2 SNTAGT. The CDR3 is 16 amino acids. The CDR3 sequence: CASRRSLAGGTGELFF. CDR3 DNA: TGTGCCAGCAGGCGTTCACTAGCGGGGGGCACCGGGGAGCTGTTTTTT.

This chain uses TRBV19 with TRBJ1-4, with 7 bases lining up with TRBD1. This CDR3 has 17 residues. CDR1 and CDR2 from the germline V gene are LNHDA and SQIVND (reference sequence). The junction had 17 bases not matched to a gene; V was cut back by 10 bases and J by 3 bases. This CDR3 is CATSDRVHFQANEKLFF. The CDR3 DNA is TGTGCCACCTCAGACAGGGTCCATTTCCAGGCTAATGAAAAACTGTTTTTT.

The chain is built from TRBV5-1 and TRBJ2-1, with 7 bases lining up with TRBD1. The V gene end was trimmed by 2 bases and the J gene end by 7 bases; junction bases not matched to a gene: 12. Germline V CDR1 and CDR2: SGHRS, YFSETQ. The CDR3 is made up of 16 amino acids. This CDR3 is CASSFPSGQLLNEQFF. CDR3 in DNA: TGCGCCAGCAGCTTTCCATCGGGACAGTTACTAAATGAGCAGTTCTTC.

The V gene is TRBV7-2, the J gene TRBJ1-4; D gene ambiguous. The CDR3 has 15 residues. The V and J ends lost 5 bases and 5 bases respectively, with 15 bases between them. Germline CDR1 and CDR2: SGHTA and FQGNSA. In nucleotides, the CDR3 is TGTGCCAGCAGCCCCTCCCCCGCTTTAAATGAAAAACTGTTTTTT. It encodes CASSPSPALNEKLFF.

The CDR3 here is CASSKVRRESTDTQYF. The CDR3 nucleotides are TGTGCCAGCAGCAAAGTAAGGCGGGAGAGCACAGATACGCAGTATTTT. This chain connects TRBV21-1 to TRBJ2-3; the table's D call TRBD2 went unverified against the DNA. TRBV21-1 is termed a pseudogene. The CDR3 is made up of 16 amino acids.

V and J are TRBV5-6 and TRBJ1-1, with TRBD1 matching 12 bases. J gave up 8 bases and V 4 bases, and 12 bases lay outside the gene matches. CDR1 and CDR2 from the germline V gene are SGHDT and YYEEEE. This CDR3 comprises 16 residues. CDR3 loop: CASSRPGTGGPGEAFF. The CDR3, as DNA: TGTGCCAGCAGCCGGCCAGGGACAGGGGGCCCAGGAGAAGCTTTCTTT.

This clone is a singleton in its sample. The chain links TRBV4-2 to TRBJ2-1; TRBD2 matches at 14 bases. The CDR3 is 17 residues long. Germline V CDR1 and CDR2: LGHNA, YNFKEQ. Losses at the gene ends were 2 bases for V and 9 bases for J; bases not matched to a gene: 9. The CDR3 coding sequence is TGTGCCAGCAGCCAACTAGGGACTAGCGGGAGTTTAAGTGAGCAGTTCTTC. Protein sequence: CASSQLGTSGSLSEQFF.

V usage is TRBV5-1 and J usage is TRBJ2-1, with D tentatively TRBD2 (6 bases). The CDR3 spans 13 residues. Per the germline V gene, CDR1 is SGHRS and CDR2 is YFSETQ. V lost 0 bases to trimming and J lost 10 bases, with 11 bases between them. CDR3 region: CASSLVRGYEQFF. DNA of the CDR3: TGCGCCAGCAGCTTGGTTCGGGGGTACGAGCAGTTCTTC.

CDR3 DNA sequence: TGCAGCGTTGGTCCTCCCCCCCCCGAGACCCAGTACTTC. Amino acid sequence: CSVGPPPPETQYF. V usage is TRBV29-1 and J usage is TRBJ2-5; no reliable D call. Germline assignment: CDR1 SQVTM and CDR2 ANQGSEA. This CDR3 has 13 residues. V lost 4 bases and J lost 5, with 14 bases in between. Together with reference TRBV29-1 and TRBJ2-5, the CDR3 gives the full variable domain: SAVISQKPSRDICQRGTSLTIQCQVDSQVTMMFWYRQQPGQSLTLIATANQGSEATYESGFVIDKFPISRPNLTFSTLTVSNMSPEDSSIYLCSVGPPPPETQYFGPGTRLLVL.

In its sample, this clone is medium-sized. The chain links TRBV25-1 to TRBJ1-4; no firm D call. The CDR3 has 16 amino acids. V lost 5 bases, J lost 0 bases, and 13 bases lay in between. CDR1 MGHDK and CDR2 SYGVNS come from the germline V gene. CDR3 sequence (DNA): TGTGCCAGCAGTCGGCGGGAAAGGGCAACTAATGAAAAACTGTTTTTT. It encodes CASSRRERATNEKLFF.

V usage is TRBV27 and J usage is TRBJ1-2; the D gene is possibly TRBD1 (5 bases). V gave up 3 bases and J gave up 5 bases, with 16 bases separating them. This CDR3 region has 15 residues. Per germline, CDR1 MNHEY and CDR2 SMNVEV (reference sequence). The CDR3 region has the DNA TGTGCCAGCAGTTTTTTTCGGGGGGTTGCATATGGCTACACCTTC. It specifies CASSFFRGVAYGYTF.

This clone was recorded only once. V usage is TRBV5-6 and J usage is TRBJ1-5; no definite D call. CDR1 and CDR2 (germline): SGHDT, YYEEEE. The CDR3 length is 14 residues. V lost 1 base, J lost 9 bases, and 14 bases lay in between. CDR3 sequence: CASSLRRSTGPQHF. The CDR3 nucleotides are TGTGCCAGCAGCTTGCGCCGTTCAACGGGGCCCCAGCATTTT.

This chain joins TRBV6-1 and TRBJ2-5; D is unresolved. The J call is in doubt because the DNA end fits TRBJ2-7 better. The CDR3 covers 11 residues. Germline V gene lookup returns CDR1 MNHNS and CDR2 SASEGT. The CDR3 DNA reads TGTGCCAGCAGGGAAACCTACGAGCAGTACTTC. As protein: CASRETYEQYF.

The V gene is TRBV11-2, the J gene TRBJ2-3; D is ambiguous. The length of the CDR3 is 12 residues. Germline loops: CDR1 SGHAT, CDR2 FQNNGV. The V gene lost 1 base and the J gene lost 6 bases, with 5 bases spanning the gap. The chain's CDR3 is CASSLGYDTQYF. The CDR3 DNA sequence: TGTGCCAGCAGCTTAGGGTATGATACGCAGTATTTT.

The DNA of the CDR3 is TGTGCCAGCAGCCCGAGGGCAGGGCGGAGCAGTGGAAACACCATATATTTT. It yields the protein CASSPRAGRSSGNTIYF. This rearrangement joins TRBV7-2 to TRBJ1-3; D may be TRBD1 (5 bases). This CDR3 region has 17 residues. V dropped 5 bases and J dropped 3 bases, with 20 bases sitting between them. Germline CDR1 and CDR2: SGHTA and FQGNSA.

The chain uses TRBV6-6 and TRBJ2-7, with TRBD1 identical over 7 bases. CDR1 MNHNY and CDR2 SVGAGI come from the germline V gene (reference sequence). The trim removed 6 bases at V and 8 bases at J, leaving 10 bases unmatched. The CDR3 contains 13 residues. In nucleotides, the CDR3 is TGTGCCAGCAGCCAAGACAGGGTAGGGAAGCAGTACGTC. Its translation: CASSQDRVGKQYV.

This clone was seen just once. This chain connects TRBV6-5 to TRBJ1-3; D not resolved. Trimming stripped 0 bases from V and 2 bases from J, with 11 bases between. The CDR3 runs 16 residues. CDR1 is MNHEY, CDR2 SVGAGI, per germline. The CDR3 loop is CASSYSMARTGNTIYF. The CDR3 bases are TGTGCCAGCAGTTACTCGATGGCACGAACTGGAAACACCATATATTTT.

The chain carries TRBV6-4 and TRBJ2-3, with D possibly TRBD2 on 5 matching bases. Trimming stripped 0 bases from V and 4 bases from J, with 5 bases between. The germline V gene encodes CDR1 MRHNA and CDR2 SNTAGT. The CDR3 sequence is 13 residues long. The CDR3 here is CASSDSRADTQYF. The CDR3 coding sequence is TGTGCCAGCAGTGACTCGCGGGCAGATACGCAGTATTTT.

This clone was seen once. The genes are TRBV5-5 and TRBJ1-1; D is ambiguous. The CDR3 runs to 13 residues. Deletions cut 4 bases from V and 1 base from J, with 8 bases between. Germline assignment: CDR1 SGHKS and CDR2 YYEKEE (reference sequence). The chain's CDR3 is CASSSPGNTEAFF. CDR3 nucleotides: TGTGCCAGCAGCAGTCCAGGGAACACTGAAGCTTTCTTT. Filled out from reference TRBV5-5 and TRBJ1-1, the complete variable domain reads DAGVTQSPTHLIKTRGQQVTLRCSPISGHKSVSWYQQVLGQGPQFIFQYYEKEERGRGNFPDRFSARQFPNYSSELNVNALLLGDSALYLCASSSPGNTEAFFGQGTRLTVV.

A single count supports this clone. The chain has TRBV10-1 and TRBJ2-5, with D perhaps TRBD1 (5 bases). Trimming pared 9 bases from V and 5 bases from J, leaving 16 bases between. This CDR3 spans 13 amino acids. Germline values: CDR1 WNHNN, CDR2 SYGVQD (reference sequence). The CDR3, as DNA: TGCGCCAGAGGACACCTCTCTATGGAGACCCAGTACTTC. Translated, it gives CARGHLSMETQYF.

Worth noting for this clone: Mismatch with germline at one junction end may stem from a read error. The chain has TRBV11-2 and TRBJ2-5; D is uncertain. Germline assignment: CDR1 SGHAT and CDR2 FQNNGV. CDR3 length: 11 amino acids. In DNA form, the CDR3 reads TGTGCCAGCAGCATAGAAGAGACCCAGTACTTC. The encoded protein is CASSIEETQYF.

V and J are TRBV2 and TRBJ2-3; no reliable D call. Trimming took off 6 bases at V and 2 bases at J, with 6 bases between the two ends. Germline CDR1 is SNHLY and CDR2 is FYNNEI. This CDR3 is built from 12 residues. The CDR3 protein is CASSRYTDTQYF. The DNA of the CDR3 is TGTGCCAGCAGCCGATACACAGATACGCAGTATTTT.

The J gene is TRBJ2-7, the V gene TRBV18; no firm D call. V was cut by 2 bases and J by 6 bases, with 11 bases left in between. The CDR3 loop spans 13 amino acids. The germline gives CDR1 KGHSH, CDR2 LQKENI. The CDR3 coding sequence is TGTGCCAGCTCACCATCCAGTCAGAGCGAGCAGTACTTC. Protein sequence: CASSPSSQSEQYF.

This clone showed up just once. The chain links TRBV19 to TRBJ2-7; D ambiguous. Trimming left V 1 base short and J 7 bases short, with 14 bases between. The V gene's germline CDR1 is LNHDA and CDR2 SQIVND (reference sequence). This CDR3 has 14 amino acids. Here the CDR3 DNA reads TGTGCCAGTAGTATAGGCGGCTCTATGAGGGAGCAGTACTTC. This encodes CASSIGGSMREQYF.

This sequence joins TRBV5-4 and TRBJ1-2; D is uncertain. V was trimmed by 9 bases and J by 2 bases, leaving 17 bases between them. Germline CDR1 is SGHNT and CDR2 is YYREEE (reference sequence). This CDR3 is built from 14 residues. CDR3 protein: CATRSPNSNYGYTF. The CDR3 DNA reads as TGTGCCACCCGCTCCCCTAATTCGAACTATGGCTACACCTTC.

A single count supports this clone. In nucleotides, the CDR3 is TGTGCCAGCAGCTCGGGACAGGGACTAGCGTTACACAATGAGCAGTTCTTC. Protein: CASSSGQGLALHNEQFF. The gene calls are TRBV7-9 and TRBJ2-1; weak D call: TRBD2 (10 bases). Trimming removed 4 bases from V and 5 bases from J, with 21 bases in between. The germline V gene encodes CDR1 SEHNR and CDR2 FQNEAQ (reference sequence). This CDR3 region has 17 residues.

V gene TRBV19 combines with J gene TRBJ2-1; 11 positions match TRBD2. The CDR3 is 15 amino acids. In germline, CDR1 is LNHDA, CDR2 SQIVND (reference sequence). V lost 5 bases, J lost 4 bases, and 4 bases stayed unmatched. CDR3 coding DNA: TGTGCCAGTAGTGTTACTAGCGGGGGATACAATGAGCAGTTCTTC. Its translation is CASSVTSGGYNEQFF. Using reference TRBV19 and TRBJ2-1 for the parts outside the CDR3, the full variable domain is DGGITQSPKYLFRKEGQNVTLSCEQNLNHDAMYWYRQDPGQGLRLIYYSQIVNDFQKGDIAEGYSVSREKKESFPLTVTSAQKNPTAFYLCASSVTSGGYNEQFFGPGTRLTVL.

The rearrangement uses TRBV9 and TRBJ2-5; TRBD2 agrees at 10 bases. The germline CDR1 and CDR2 sequences are SGDLS and YYNGEE. This CDR3 is 16 amino acids long. J gave up 0 bases and V 4 bases, and 6 bases lay outside the gene matches. CDR3 nucleotides: TGTGCCAGCAGCCCAAGTAGCGGGGGGTACCAAGAGACCCAGTACTTC. Its protein is CASSPSSGGYQETQYF. Variable domain in full (rest from reference TRBV9 and TRBJ2-5): DSGVTQTPKHLITATGQRVTLRCSPRSGDLSVYWYQQSLDQGLQFLIQYYNGEERAKGNILERFSAQQFPDLHSELNLSSLELGDSALYFCASSPSSGGYQETQYFGPGTRLLVL.

The gene calls are TRBV28 and TRBJ2-2; 7 nucleotides align to TRBD1. The CDR3 contains 14 residues. The germline CDR1 and CDR2 sequences are MDHEN and SYDVKM. With V trimmed by 6 bases and J by 2 bases, 3 bases remained unmatched. CDR3 nucleotides: TGTGCCAGCAGGCGGACAGGCAACACCGGGGAGCTGTTTTTT. Protein product: CASRRTGNTGELFF.

The chain couples TRBV11-3 to TRBJ2-3, with D uncertain. The V end was cut by 2 bases, the J end by 2 bases, with 11 bases between. Germline values: CDR1 SGHNT, CDR2 YENEEA. The CDR3 sequence is 15 residues long. The DNA of the CDR3 is TGTGCCAGCAGCTTACAAGGCGGTGTCACAGATACGCAGTATTTT. This encodes CASSLQGGVTDTQYF.

V and J are TRBV11-3 and TRBJ2-1; 13 nucleotides align to TRBD2. V lost 5 bases to trimming and J lost 6 bases; unmatched junction nucleotides: 4. This CDR3 region has 15 residues. Germline loops: CDR1 SGHNT, CDR2 YENEEA. This CDR3 reads CASSLGLAGSNEQFF. The CDR3 nucleotides are TGTGCCAGCAGCCTGGGACTAGCGGGATCCAATGAGCAGTTCTTC.